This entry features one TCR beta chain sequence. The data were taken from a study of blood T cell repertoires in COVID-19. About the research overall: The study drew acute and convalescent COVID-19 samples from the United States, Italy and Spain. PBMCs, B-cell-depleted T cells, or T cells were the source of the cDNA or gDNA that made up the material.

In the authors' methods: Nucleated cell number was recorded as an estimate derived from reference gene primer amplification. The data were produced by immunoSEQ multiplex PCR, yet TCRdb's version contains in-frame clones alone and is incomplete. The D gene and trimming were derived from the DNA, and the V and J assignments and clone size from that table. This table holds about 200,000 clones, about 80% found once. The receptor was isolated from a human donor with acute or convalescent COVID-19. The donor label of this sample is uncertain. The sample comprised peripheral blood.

CDR3 nucleotides: TGTGCCAGCGCACGCCTAACGGAGACCCAGTACTTC. This gives the protein CASARLTETQYF. This chain joins TRBV7-9 and TRBJ2-5; D call uncertain. Deletions cut 8 bases from V and 5 bases from J, with 12 bases between. This CDR3 region has 12 residues. Germline assignment: CDR1 SEHNR and CDR2 FQNEAQ (reference sequence).